Below, 6 T cell receptor beta chains from the same sample are listed, as sequenced in a study of spatial heterogeneity in lung cancer. As to time point: sample taken at primary tumor resection. Tumor, nontumor lung or frozen PBMC supplied whole RNA, sequenced without sorting. TCRdb re-analysed the 5' RACE reads in MiXCR, keeping a single row per CDR3 protein. In the table there are tens of thousands of distinct CDR3 sequences, about 5% of which are singletons. Sequenced here: PBMCs, sampled at surgery. These receptors were obtained from a male donor with early-stage non-small cell lung cancer.

This clonotype occurred many times. This chain joins TRBV20-1 and TRBJ2-1; the match to TRBD1 covers 8 bases. Germline V lookup: CDR1 DFQATT, CDR2 SNEGSKA (reference sequence). Unmatched junction bases numbered 3, after V lost 3 bases and J lost 2 bases. CDR3 length equals 14 residues. CDR3 region: CSARDRATYNEQFF. The CDR3 nucleotides read TGCAGTGCTAGGGACAGGGCTACCTACAATGAGCAGTTCTTC.

This clonotype came up many times. The V call is TRBV5-1, the J call TRBJ2-2; possible D gene TRBD1, 6 bases. Germline V CDR1 and CDR2: SGHRS, YFSETQ. The CDR3 has 14 residues. The V gene lost 3 bases and the J gene lost 1 base, with 7 bases spanning the gap. CDR3 DNA: TGCGCCAGCAGCTGGACAGTGAACACCGGGGAGCTGTTTTTT. This sequence encodes CASSWTVNTGELFF.

V and J are TRBV28 and TRBJ1-1, with a weak D call TRBD1 (5 bases). The CDR3 totals 14 residues. V was cut by 2 bases and J by 11 bases, with 18 bases left in between. Germline V gives CDR1 MDHEN, CDR2 SYDVKM. The CDR3 spells CASSLIESMAGAFF. In DNA, the CDR3 is TGTGCCAGCAGTTTAATAGAGTCGATGGCAGGGGCTTTCTTT.

CDR3 in DNA: TGTGCCAGTAGTATCATCGGATATAGCAATCAGCCCCAGCATTTT. Translating it yields CASSIIGYSNQPQHF. The chain recombines TRBV19 with TRBJ1-5, with D uncertain. Germline values: CDR1 LNHDA, CDR2 SQIVND (reference sequence). Trimming took 3 bases from V and 0 from J, leaving 9 bases between them. The CDR3 runs 15 residues. The variable domain in full, completed from reference TRBV19 and TRBJ1-5, reads DGGITQSPKYLFRKEGQNVTLSCEQNLNHDAMYWYRQDPGQGLRLIYYSQIVNDFQKGDIAEGYSVSREKKESFPLTVTSAQKNPTAFYLCASSIIGYSNQPQHFGDGTRLSIL.

This clonotype was observed many times. The rearrangement uses TRBV3-1 and TRBJ2-3, with D maybe TRBD1 (7 bases). Trimming took 4 bases from V and 3 from J, leaving 17 bases between them. The CDR3 is 16 residues long. Germline V gene sequence: CDR1 LGHDT, CDR2 YNNKEL (reference sequence). The CDR3: CASSLPQGGRTDTQYF. CDR3 nucleotides: TGTGCCAGCAGCCTCCCGCAGGGGGGCCGAACAGATACGCAGTATTTT.

This clonotype showed up many times. The chain links TRBV6-2 or TRBV6-3 to TRBJ2-1; D might be TRBD2 (5 bases). Trimming pared 4 bases from V and 4 bases from J, leaving 14 bases between. The CDR3 has 15 residues. Germline V gives CDR1 MNHEY, CDR2 SVGEGT. The CDR3 nucleotides read TGTGCCAGCAGTTTGGACTCCCCGGTATACAATGAGCAGTTCTTC. Amino acid sequence: CASSLDSPVYNEQFF.